The 32 T cell receptor beta chains below come from one sample, sequenced in a study of identical twins. TCRdb itself ran the 5' RACE reads through MiXCR, one entry per CDR3 protein. This sample has some 250,000 distinct CDR3 sequences; roughly 12% occur once, and the top ten carry approximately 4%. The data were also submitted as part of a second study, on yellow fever vaccine responses in identical twins.

The sequencing sample was made of memory (CD45RO+) T cells sorted from blood. These receptors were collected from a woman aged 18-35 years in good health.

The chain is built from TRBV6-5 and TRBJ1-1; no firm D call. The V end was cut by 4 bases, the J end by 6 bases, with 12 bases between. Germline lookup yields CDR1 MNHEY and CDR2 SVGAGI. There are 13 residues in the CDR3. The CDR3 DNA is TGTGCCAGCAGTTCTGTGGTGATGGCTGAAGCTTTCTTT. Amino acids: CASSSVVMAEAFF.

A few counts support this clonotype. J is TRBJ2-5 and V is TRBV20-1; D perhaps matches TRBD2 (6 bases). V was shortened by 0 bases and J by 0 bases, with 14 bases between the two germline ends. The CDR3 loop spans 16 amino acids. CDR1 and CDR2 (germline): DFQATT, SNEGSKA (reference sequence). CDR3 sequence reads: CSARDGGRGNQETQYF. The CDR3 region has the DNA TGCAGTGCTAGAGATGGGGGACGGGGGAACCAAGAGACCCAGTACTTC.

The chain recombines TRBV2 with TRBJ2-7; TRBD2 is a possible D gene (5 bases). This CDR3 comprises 15 residues. Germline V gives CDR1 SNHLY, CDR2 FYNNEI. Trimming took off 4 bases at V and 0 bases at J, with 13 bases between the two ends. The CDR3 protein is CASSVLIGSSYEQYF. As DNA, the CDR3 is TGTGCCAGCAGTGTTCTAATAGGGAGCTCCTACGAGCAGTACTTC. The complete variable domain, with remaining parts taken from reference TRBV2 and TRBJ2-7, reads EPEVTQTPSHQVTQMGQEVILRCVPISNHLYFYWYRQILGQKVEFLVSFYNNEISEKSEIFDDQFSVERPDGSNFTLKIRSTKLEDSAMYFCASSVLIGSSYEQYFGPGTRLTVT.

Here the CDR3 DNA reads TGCGCCAGCAGCTCAGATAGCGGGAGGCGAGAGACCCAGTACTTC. Translation gives CASSSDSGRRETQYF. The rearrangement uses TRBV5-1 and TRBJ2-5; TRBD2 agrees at 10 bases. Per the germline V gene, CDR1 is SGHRS and CDR2 is YFSETQ. The CDR3 has 15 residues. With V trimmed by 3 bases and J by 4 bases, 6 bases remained unmatched.

J is TRBJ2-3 and V is TRBV7-2; TRBD2 matches at 9 bases. This CDR3 is built from 16 residues. Germline assignment: CDR1 SGHTA and CDR2 FQGNSA. Trimming cost V 4 bases and J 4 bases; bases outside gene matches: 9. Here the CDR3 DNA reads TGTGCCAGCAGCTCCCTGGGTAGCGGGAGTGCAGATACGCAGTATTTT. Translation gives CASSSLGSGSADTQYF.

The table lists this clonotype with a few counts. V is TRBV7-8 and J is TRBJ2-1, with D perhaps TRBD2 (7 bases). The CDR3 totals 15 residues. CDR1 is SGHVS, CDR2 FQNEAQ, per germline. V shed 5 bases and J shed 2 bases, with 13 bases lying between them. CDR3 region: CASSPDGGPYNEQFF. The CDR3 DNA reads TGTGCCAGCAGCCCAGACGGGGGGCCCTACAATGAGCAGTTCTTC.

V usage is TRBV4-3 and J usage is TRBJ2-3; no clear D gene. V shed 0 bases and J shed 4 bases, with 11 bases lying between them. Germline values: CDR1 LGHNA, CDR2 YSLEER. The CDR3 extends over 15 amino acids. The CDR3 coding sequence is TGCGCCAGCAGCCAAGACTTAACCCCGGCAGATACGCAGTATTTT. This encodes CASSQDLTPADTQYF.

This clonotype was found many times. This chain connects TRBV4-3 to TRBJ1-4; the match to TRBD1 covers 7 bases. Germline CDR1 reads LGHNA; CDR2 reads YSLEER. CDR3 size: 14 residues. The J segment lost 11 bases and the V segment lost 5 bases, leaving 11 bases of the junction unmatched. The CDR3 sequence: CASSDRDSLGKLFF. The CDR3 bases are TGCGCCAGCAGCGACCGGGACAGTTTAGGGAAACTGTTTTTT.

V and J are TRBV4-3 and TRBJ2-7; 7 bases are a match to TRBD1. V lost 3 bases, J lost 2 bases, and 4 bases stayed unmatched. The CDR3 contains 14 residues. Germline V gene data show CDR1 as LGHNA and CDR2 as YSLEER. This CDR3 is CASSHRQGPYEQYF. The DNA of the CDR3 is TGCGCCAGCAGCCATCGACAGGGCCCCTACGAGCAGTACTTC.

The CDR3 is CASRATGVYEQYF. The CDR3 bases are TGTGCCAGCAGGGCAACAGGGGTATACGAGCAGTACTTC. The genes are TRBV25-1 and TRBJ2-7; TRBD1 aligns across 7 bases. V was clipped by 6 bases and J by 4 bases; unmatched bases: 6. The CDR3 totals 13 residues. Germline V gene data show CDR1 as MGHDK and CDR2 as SYGVNS.

Only a few counts were recorded for this clonotype. This chain uses TRBV20-1 with TRBJ2-7, with D perhaps TRBD1 (6 bases). CDR1 and CDR2 (germline): DFQATT, SNEGSKA (reference sequence). With 0 bases removed from V and 3 bases from J, the gap between germline ends came to 18 bases. The CDR3 has 16 residues. CDR3 coding DNA: TGCAGTGCTAGAGAGTTCAGGGGCGCCGCTAGCTACGAGCAGTACTTC. This translates into CSAREFRGAASYEQYF.

This clonotype was detected once. This chain uses TRBV18 with TRBJ2-2, with D unresolved. The germline V gene encodes CDR1 KGHSH and CDR2 LQKENI. The V end lost 3 bases, the J end lost 3 bases, and 8 bases lay between the germline ends. The CDR3 runs 14 residues. The CDR3 nucleotides read TGTGCCAGCTCACCGGACCCTTACACCGGGGAGCTGTTTTTT. It encodes CASSPDPYTGELFF.

The gene calls are TRBV4-2 and TRBJ2-7; 8 nucleotides match TRBD2. The CDR3 spans 15 residues. The V and J ends lost 3 bases and 3 bases, in that order; junction bases with no gene match: 7. Germline lookup yields CDR1 LGHNA and CDR2 YNFKEQ. This CDR3 is CASSQTSDHLYEQYF. The CDR3, as DNA: TGTGCCAGCAGCCAGACTAGCGACCACCTCTACGAGCAGTACTTC.

The genes are TRBV12-3 or TRBV12-4 and TRBJ2-5; 8 bases are a match to TRBD2. V dropped 6 bases and J dropped 5; count of bases not matched to a gene: 8. The length of the CDR3 is 14 residues. The CDR3 sequence is CASSPGLVGETQYF. The CDR3 bases are TGTGCCAGCAGCCCGGGACTAGTGGGGGAGACCCAGTACTTC.

The rearrangement links TRBV28 to TRBJ2-3; 7 bases fit TRBD1. Germline lookup yields CDR1 MDHEN and CDR2 SYDVKM. With V trimmed by 7 bases and J by 2 bases, 6 bases remained unmatched. The CDR3 has 14 residues. CDR3 nucleotides: TGTGCCAGCACGACAGGGAGAGTCACAGATACGCAGTATTTT. Its translation: CASTTGRVTDTQYF.

This clonotype has a handful of counts. The rearrangement links TRBV28 to TRBJ2-5; 8 bases align to TRBD2. V lost 5 bases, J lost 6 bases, and 14 bases stayed unmatched. The CDR3 spans 16 residues. In germline, CDR1 is MDHEN, CDR2 SYDVKM. The CDR3 bases are TGTGCCAGCAGTCCTGGACTAGCAAGTTATGTGAAGACCCAGTACTTC. Translated: CASSPGLASYVKTQYF.

This clonotype was picked up many times. The CDR3 DNA reads as TGTGCCAGCAGTTTTGGGCTTCGCGAGCAGTACTTC. Protein sequence: CASSFGLREQYF. The rearrangement joins TRBV28 to TRBJ2-7; D remains unclear. The CDR3 runs to 12 residues. V lost 3 bases to trimming and J lost 6 bases, with 9 bases between them. Per germline, CDR1 MDHEN and CDR2 SYDVKM.

This clonotype was found many times. This chain connects TRBV12-3 or TRBV12-4 to TRBJ1-4, with 10 bases identical to TRBD1. This CDR3 spans 14 amino acids. The V gene end was trimmed by 8 bases and the J gene end by 6 bases; junction bases not matched to a gene: 6. The CDR3 reads CASATGGKDEKLFF. The DNA of the CDR3 is TGTGCCAGCGCGACAGGGGGCAAAGATGAAAAACTGTTTTTT.

This clonotype was found a few times. This chain joins TRBV5-1 and TRBJ2-1; TRBD2 matches at 14 bases. The CDR3 is made up of 16 amino acids. Trimming took 4 bases from V and 10 from J; bases not matched to a gene: 10. Germline CDR1 is SGHRS and CDR2 is YFSETQ. Here the CDR3 reads CASSTLTSGRAEEQFF. In DNA, the CDR3 is TGCGCCAGCAGCACCTTGACTAGCGGGAGGGCCGAAGAGCAGTTCTTC. Variable domain in full (rest from reference TRBV5-1 and TRBJ2-1): KAGVTQTPRYLIKTRGQQVTLSCSPISGHRSVSWYQQTPGQGLQFLFEYFSETQRNKGNFPGRFSGRQFSNSRSEMNVSTLELGDSALYLCASSTLTSGRAEEQFFGPGTRLTVL.

This clonotype was detected ten times or more. The gene calls are TRBV28 and TRBJ2-4; unclear D gene. The CDR3 contains 15 residues. In germline, CDR1 is MDHEN, CDR2 SYDVKM. V was cut by 6 bases and J by 0 bases, with 12 bases left in between. As DNA, the CDR3 is TGTGCCAGCAGCTCCGACGGAATAGCCAAAAACATTCAGTACTTC. It encodes CASSSDGIAKNIQYF.

The chain combines TRBV14 with TRBJ2-7; TRBD1 matches at 9 bases. CDR3 size: 15 residues. J was trimmed by 3 bases and V by 1 base; bases with no gene match: 4. Germline V lookup: CDR1 SGHDN, CDR2 FVKESK. DNA for the CDR3: TGTGCCAGCAGCCAAGGCGGGACAGGGCTCTACGAGCAGTACTTC. It translates to CASSQGGTGLYEQYF.

A few counts support this clonotype. V and J are TRBV5-1 and TRBJ2-6; 10 bases line up with TRBD1. The CDR3 has 21 residues. Germline loops: CDR1 SGHRS, CDR2 YFSETQ. The V segment lost 2 bases and the J segment 2 bases; nucleotides outside the gene matches: 16. Written as DNA, the CDR3 is TGCGCCAGCAGCTTAGGAACGGGACAGGGGCTTGTACTGGCTGGGGCCAACGTCCTGACTTTC. It is translated as CASSLGTGQGLVLAGANVLTF.

The sample holds a few counts of this clonotype. The genes are TRBV24-1 and TRBJ2-1; 8 nucleotides line up with TRBD2. This CDR3 is built from 15 residues. The V and J ends lost 12 bases and 5 bases, in that order; junction bases with no gene match: 14. Looked up from germline, CDR1 is KGHDR and CDR2 is SFDVKD. The CDR3 sequence is CAPERGSGSHNEQFF. CDR3 bases: TGTGCCCCAGAAAGGGGAAGCGGGAGCCACAATGAGCAGTTCTTC.

V and J are TRBV24-1 and TRBJ2-1; 12 bases are a match to TRBD1. This CDR3 has 15 residues. V dropped 0 bases and J dropped 10; count of bases not matched to a gene: 3. Germline-derived CDR1 and CDR2 are KGHDR and SFDVKD. CDR3 bases: TGTGCCACCAGTGATTTGGGGACAGGGGGCGTGGAGCAGTTCTTC. It yields the protein CATSDLGTGGVEQFF.

This clonotype was seen a handful of times. This chain uses TRBV18 with TRBJ1-1, with 11 positions matching TRBD1. Germline-derived CDR1 and CDR2 are KGHSH and LQKENI. Losses at the gene ends were 2 bases for V and 4 bases for J; bases not matched to a gene: 9. This CDR3 is built from 17 residues. The CDR3 DNA is TGTGCCAGCTCACCAGCATGGGACAGGGGGTACGGCACTGAAGCTTTCTTT. Translated, it gives CASSPAWDRGYGTEAFF.

This clonotype was seen repeatedly, ten times or more. This chain links TRBV5-1 with TRBJ1-4; no reliable D call. Germline V gives CDR1 SGHRS, CDR2 YFSETQ. This CDR3 is built from 15 residues. V was cut by 4 bases and J by 0 bases, with 10 bases left in between. CDR3 loop: CASSRVQSTNEKLFF. In DNA form, the CDR3 reads TGCGCCAGCAGCCGAGTACAGTCAACTAATGAAAAACTGTTTTTT.

This chain connects TRBV5-1 to TRBJ2-7; tentatively, D is TRBD1 or TRBD2 (5 bases each). The germline gives CDR1 SGHRS, CDR2 YFSETQ. This CDR3 is 15 amino acids long. Between the trimmed V and J ends, which lost 0 bases and 3 bases, there was a span of 13 bases. CDR3 region: CASSLVAGSGYEQYF. Written as DNA, the CDR3 is TGCGCCAGCAGCTTGGTTGCAGGGAGCGGCTACGAGCAGTACTTC.

This clonotype was detected only a few times. The chain couples TRBV7-9 to TRBJ2-1; TRBD2 agrees at 8 bases. This CDR3 is 14 amino acids long. The germline gives CDR1 SEHNR, CDR2 FQNEAQ (reference sequence). Germline trimming cut 1 base from V and 6 bases from J; bases unmatched to any gene: 2. This CDR3 is CASSLELAGNEQFF. CDR3 sequence (DNA): TGTGCCAGCAGCTTAGAGCTAGCGGGCAATGAGCAGTTCTTC.

This clonotype occurred a few times. The V call is TRBV3-1, the J call TRBJ1-5, with no clear D. Trimming shortened V by 2 bases and J by 3 bases, and 11 bases separated the two germline ends. Germline values: CDR1 LGHDT, CDR2 YNNKEL (reference sequence). The CDR3 extends over 15 amino acids. The DNA of the CDR3 is TGTGCCAGCAGCCAAATGTGGGGAGACAATCAGCCCCAGCATTTT. Its translation: CASSQMWGDNQPQHF.

The rearrangement links TRBV6-1 to TRBJ2-7; tentatively, D is TRBD1 (7 bases). Germline CDR1 and CDR2: MNHNS and SASEGT. This CDR3 contains 15 residues. V lost 0 bases and J lost 3, with 12 bases in between. The CDR3 protein is CASSEAGGQDYEQYF. CDR3 bases: TGTGCCAGCAGTGAAGCGGGAGGACAGGACTACGAGCAGTACTTC.

This clonotype was recorded a few times. The CDR3 here is CASSSIGGSYNEQFF. In DNA form, the CDR3 reads TGTGCCAGCAGCTCAATTGGGGGCTCCTACAATGAGCAGTTCTTC. This chain uses TRBV7-3 with TRBJ2-1; D possibly uses TRBD1 or TRBD2 (5 bases each). Germline lookup yields CDR1 SGHTA and CDR2 FQGTGA. The CDR3 length is 15 residues. The V gene lost 4 bases and the J gene lost 0 bases, with 10 bases spanning the gap. Full variable domain (outside the CDR3, taken from reference TRBV7-3 and TRBJ2-1): GAGVSQTPSNKVTEKGKYVELRCDPISGHTALYWYRQSLGQGPEFLIYFQGTGAADDSGLPNDRFFAVRPEGSVSTLKIQRTERGDSAVYLCASSSIGGSYNEQFFGPGTRLTVL.

The chain combines TRBV6-5 with TRBJ1-2, with 9 bases matching TRBD1. V gave up 4 bases and J gave up 4 bases; unmatched junction bases: 13. From germline, CDR1 is MNHEY and CDR2 SVGAGI. The CDR3 runs 17 residues. The CDR3 DNA follows: TGTGCCAGCAGTTCCATACAACAGGGGGCGCAGGGCTATGGCTACACCTTC. Translation gives CASSSIQQGAQGYGYTF.